This T cell receptor beta chain stems from a study of blood T cell repertoires in COVID-19. About the study: The study drew acute and convalescent COVID-19 samples from the United States, Italy and Spain. T cells, B-cell-depleted T cells, or PBMCs provided the cDNA or gDNA that served as material.

Original processing notes: Estimates of nucleated cell counts were drawn from the amplification of reference gene primers. Here immunoSEQ multiplex PCR was the method, and the copy in TCRdb shows in-frame clones only, minus some. The DNA was the basis for D and trimming; V, J and clone size are from that table. The sample has approximately 150,000 clones; around nine tenths are singletons. Seattle-derived patients entered the study during active infection and were followed longitudinally. V gave up 7 bases and J gave up 10 bases; unmatched junction bases: 13. The length of the CDR3 is 15 residues. The germline V gene encodes CDR1 MDHEN and CDR2 SYDVKM.

The source of this sequence is a woman older than 75 with COVID-19, enrolled during active disease. The chain links TRBV28 to TRBJ2-1, with TRBD1 matching over 10 bases. The sample consisted of peripheral blood. The CDR3 reads CASTPRGQGKSEQFF. DNA for the CDR3: TGTGCCAGCACCCCACGGGGACAGGGGAAGTCCGAGCAGTTCTTC.